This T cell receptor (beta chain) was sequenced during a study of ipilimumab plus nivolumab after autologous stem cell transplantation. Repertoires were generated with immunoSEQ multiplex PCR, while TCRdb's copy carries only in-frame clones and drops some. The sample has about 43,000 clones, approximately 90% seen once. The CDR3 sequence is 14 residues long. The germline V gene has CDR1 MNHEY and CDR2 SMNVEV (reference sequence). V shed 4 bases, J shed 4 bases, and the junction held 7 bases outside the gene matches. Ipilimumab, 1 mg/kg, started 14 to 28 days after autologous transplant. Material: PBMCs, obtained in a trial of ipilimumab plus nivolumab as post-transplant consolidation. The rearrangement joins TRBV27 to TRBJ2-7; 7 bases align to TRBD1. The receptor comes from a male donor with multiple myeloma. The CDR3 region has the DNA TGTGCCAGCAGTTCGGCAGGGACAGATTACGAGCAGTACTTC. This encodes CASSSAGTDYEQYF.